The clone carrying this T cell receptor beta chain occurred many times. The antigen remains undetermined. TCRdb itself ran the RT-PCR reads through MiXCR, one entry per CDR3 protein. The table lists fewer than 250,000 distinct CDR3 sequences, approximately 15% of them singletons, with about 28% in the top ten. The data are from a study of response to subunit inactivated influenza vaccine. General study findings and limits: The authors suggested that every seasonal influenza vaccination recruits few new T cells.

V gave up 0 bases and J gave up 7 bases; unmatched junction bases: 3. The CDR3 contains 15 residues. Germline V gene sequence: CDR1 SGHRS, CDR2 YFSETQ. V is TRBV5-1 and J is TRBJ2-1, with TRBD1 matching over 11 bases. Here the sequenced sample was CD8+ T cells sorted from PBMCs, taken approximately 5 days after vaccination. The clonotype originates from a man aged 45-65 years who received an inactivated influenza vaccine. The CDR3 DNA is TGCGCCAGCAGCTTGGGCGGGACAGGGGGAAATGAGCAGTTCTTC. This encodes CASSLGGTGGNEQFF.